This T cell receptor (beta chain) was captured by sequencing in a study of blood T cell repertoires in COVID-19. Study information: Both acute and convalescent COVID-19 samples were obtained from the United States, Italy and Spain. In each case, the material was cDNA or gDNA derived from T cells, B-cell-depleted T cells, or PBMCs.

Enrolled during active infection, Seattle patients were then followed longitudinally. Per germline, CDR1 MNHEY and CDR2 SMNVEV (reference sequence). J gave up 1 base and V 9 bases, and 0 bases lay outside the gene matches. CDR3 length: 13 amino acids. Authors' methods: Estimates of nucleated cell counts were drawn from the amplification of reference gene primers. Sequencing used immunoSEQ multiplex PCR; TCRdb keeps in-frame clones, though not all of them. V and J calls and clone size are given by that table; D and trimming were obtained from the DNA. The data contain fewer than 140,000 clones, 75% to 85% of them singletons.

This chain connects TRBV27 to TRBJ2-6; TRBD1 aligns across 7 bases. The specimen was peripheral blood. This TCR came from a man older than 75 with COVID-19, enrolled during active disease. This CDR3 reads CARQGSGANVLTF. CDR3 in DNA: TGTGCCAGACAGGGGTCTGGGGCCAACGTCCTGACTTTC.